This record covers a single T cell receptor (beta chain). Its antigen is unidentified. The entry originates in a study of cytomegalovirus exposure and HLA in healthy donors. Looking at the study overall: The roughly 110 validation repertoires matched the approximately 670 first-cohort repertoires in platform, a later analysis reported. Study results and limitations: Cytomegalovirus status was reportedly diagnosed by the classifier with high specificity and sensitivity. Among TCR beta chains, those listed as cytomegalovirus-associated numbered over 150.

Separation from the roughly 700-subject first cohort characterized the 120-subject validation cohort, to which the donors belonged. The method was immunoSEQ multiplex PCR; TCRdb's version includes in-frame clones alone and lacks a portion of them. The sample shows over 250,000 clones, 65% to 90% of them seen only once. Trimming took 0 bases from V and 4 from J, leaving 10 bases between them. The CDR3 runs to 14 residues. Looked up from germline, CDR1 is GTSNPN and CDR2 is SVGIG (reference sequence). Source material: PBMCs. This TCR derives from a woman aged 18-29 years in good health and CMV-seronegative. The rearrangement uses TRBV30 and TRBJ2-1; D is ambiguous. The CDR3 here is CAWSVSVEYNEQFF. The CDR3 nucleotides read TGTGCCTGGAGTGTCTCTGTTGAGTACAATGAGCAGTTCTTC.